The clone carrying this T cell receptor beta chain counts as medium-sized by frequency. What it binds is unknown. The data derive from a study of human CD8 memory T cell subsets. Findings of the study overall: The study found similarly high diversity in stem-like memory and precursor exhausted T cells, unlike effector memory cells. By Chao1 estimates, precursor exhausted T cells appeared less diverse than stem-like memory T cells.

It was UMI-labeled 5' RACE by which the TCR beta libraries were made. From the 5' RACE reads, TCRdb lists one entry per CDR3 protein and no DNA. The table lists around 4,900 distinct CDR3 sequences. Duplicate vials holding roughly 150,000 sorted CD8+ T cells per subset yielded the RNA. Germline V gives CDR1 DFQATT, CDR2 SNEGSKA (reference sequence). The CDR3 spans 14 residues. The receptor was isolated from a human donor in good health. The chain couples TRBV20-1 to TRBJ1-5; TCRdb calls TRBD1, which cannot be checked without DNA. Sequencing was performed on CD8+ T cells from PBMCs. The CDR3 here is CSASGTGDAQPQHF.